Following are 7 T cell receptor beta chains from one sample sequenced in a study of OX40 agonist ivuxolimab in advanced cancers. The protocol was immunoSEQ multiplex PCR, while the TCRdb copy is restricted to in-frame clones and leaves out a portion. The sample comprises 59,000 or so clones, 82% of which are singletons, and around 3.8% rests with the top ten. The input for sequencing was CD4+ or CD8+ T cells sorted from blood, taken in a trial of the OX40 agonist ivuxolimab. These receptors all stem from an adult with an advanced solid tumor such as melanoma, head and neck, liver or kidney cancer.

The chain links TRBV4-1 to TRBJ2-7; 10 nucleotides align to TRBD2. From germline, CDR1 is MGHRA and CDR2 YSYEKL. CDR3 length equals 14 residues. V dropped 1 base and J dropped 7; count of bases not matched to a gene: 4. CDR3 loop: CASSQGGLAREQYF. CDR3 DNA: TGCGCCAGCAGCCAAGGGGGACTAGCGAGGGAGCAGTACTTC.

V and J are TRBV7-9 and TRBJ2-6; D ambiguous. Looked up from germline, CDR1 is SEHNR and CDR2 is FQNEAQ (reference sequence). V lost 1 base to trimming and J lost 0 bases, with 7 bases between them. The CDR3 is 16 amino acids. CDR3 amino acids: CASSLGSFSGANVLTF. The CDR3 region has the DNA TGTGCCAGCAGCTTAGGTTCTTTCTCTGGGGCCAACGTCCTGACTTTC.

This clone is a singleton in its sample. The CDR3 region is CASSQDTFIRTGGLSEQYF. CDR3 in DNA: TGCGCCAGCAGCCAAGATACATTCATACGGACAGGGGGCCTAAGCGAGCAGTACTTC. J is TRBJ2-7 and V is TRBV4-3; 11 nucleotides match TRBD1. CDR1 and CDR2 from the germline V gene are LGHNA and YSLEER. This CDR3 has 19 amino acids. Trimming cost V 0 bases and J 6 bases; bases outside gene matches: 16.

This clone has more than one count but fewer than ten. The chain combines TRBV12-5 with TRBJ1-1; tentative D call: TRBD1 (6 bases). CDR3 length: 12 amino acids. Per germline, CDR1 LGHNT and CDR2 FRNRAP. Trimming pared 5 bases from V and 8 bases from J, leaving 12 bases between. The CDR3 protein is CASGERTAEAFF. The CDR3 DNA sequence: TGTGCTAGTGGTGAACGGACAGCAGAAGCTTTCTTT.

The chain links TRBV4-3 to TRBJ2-3, with 7 positions matching TRBD2. Unmatched junction bases numbered 1, after V lost 1 base and J lost 3 bases. The CDR3 has 14 residues. Germline V gene lookup returns CDR1 LGHNA and CDR2 YSLEER. CDR3 protein: CASSQGGRTDTQYF. The DNA for the CDR3 is TGCGCCAGCAGCCAAGGCGGGAGAACAGATACGCAGTATTTT.

This clone has a handful of counts. This sequence joins TRBV29-1 and TRBJ1-1; D is unresolved. This CDR3 has 13 amino acids. Germline CDR1 is SQVTM and CDR2 is ANQGSEA. V was clipped by 2 bases and J by 0 bases, with 7 bases between them. The CDR3 DNA reads as TGCAGCGTTGAAAGGCACCTGAACACTGAAGCTTTCTTT. Residues: CSVERHLNTEAFF. Together with reference TRBV29-1 and TRBJ1-1, the CDR3 gives the full variable domain: SAVISQKPSRDICQRGTSLTIQCQVDSQVTMMFWYRQQPGQSLTLIATANQGSEATYESGFVIDKFPISRPNLTFSTLTVSNMSPEDSSIYLCSVERHLNTEAFFGQGTRLTVV.

This rearrangement joins TRBV25-1 to TRBJ1-6; D may be TRBD1 (5 bases). The CDR3 has 13 amino acids. The ends were cut back, 4 bases at V and 9 bases at J, with 10 bases in the middle. The germline V gene encodes CDR1 MGHDK and CDR2 SYGVNS. The CDR3 DNA reads TGTGCCAGCAGTGGGAGGGGAGGTTCACCCCTCCACTTT. This translates into CASSGRGGSPLHF. The complete variable domain, with remaining parts taken from reference TRBV25-1 and TRBJ1-6, reads EADIYQTPRYLVIGTGKKITLECSQTMGHDKMYWYQQDPGMELHLIHYSYGVNSTEKGDLSSESTVSRIRTEHFPLTLESARPSHTSQYLCASSGRGGSPLHFGNGTRLTVT.